The clone carrying this TCR beta chain has only one observation. The antigen remains undetermined. The record originates from a study of T cell responses to AZD1222 COVID-19 vaccine. Whole-study findings and limits: Among AZD1222 vaccinees, only 5 or 6 were seropositive at baseline. Dominant at 160-218 and 743-854, vaccine-associated CD4 TCRs also spanned spike. A mostly white British donor set with more females was recruited, and clonal diversity was possibly underestimated. Of spike-specific TCRs, nearly half reportedly target regions left unmutated in variants.

Clones were read by immunoSEQ multiplex PCR, and TCRdb kept only the in-frame ones, dropping some. This sample carries some 120,000 clones, around 90% of them seen once, and the ten largest clones take approximately 30%. This CDR3 spans 19 amino acids. V is TRBV21-1 and J is TRBJ1-1; the DNA was not compared with TRBD1, the D call given in the table. TRBV21-1 is assigned pseudogene status. The source is an adult in good health. This specimen was peripheral blood, taken on day 0 of AZD1222 vaccination. This CDR3 is CASSKRRDRGSLDYTEAFF. The CDR3 DNA reads TGTGCCAGCAGCAAACGCCGGGACAGGGGCAGTTTAGACTACACTGAAGCTTTCTTT.